This T cell receptor (beta chain) was obtained from a study of blood T cell repertoires in COVID-19. Across the whole study: T cells, B-cell-depleted T cells, or PBMCs provided the cDNA or gDNA that served as material.

Generated by immunoSEQ multiplex PCR, the TCRdb table keeps only in-frame clones and is missing some. The sample has about 160,000 clones, around 90% seen once. Trimming took off 2 bases at V and 8 bases at J, with 16 bases between the two ends. Per germline, CDR1 MNHEY and CDR2 SVGAGI. CDR3 length equals 15 residues. The genes are TRBV6-5 and TRBJ2-1; D gene unclear. This clonotype originated in a woman in her fifties or sixties with active or convalescent COVID-19. Sequencing used peripheral blood. The DNA for the CDR3 is TGTGCCAGCAGTTACGCAAGCCGGGTGGGTTATGAGCAGTTCTTC. Its protein is CASSYASRVGYEQFF.